This is a list of T cell receptor beta chains from one sample in a study of control samples from healthy donors and cancer patients. Sequencing was performed with immunoSEQ multiplex PCR; in TCRdb, only in-frame clones are kept and a portion is missing. In the table there are 15,000 to 18,000 clones, about 89% of which are singletons. The specimen was PBMCs. The receptors stem from a woman in her 70s with colorectal cancer. CDR3s include the opening cysteine and the closing phenylalanine or tryptophan. The order of the fields is V gene, D gene, J gene, CDR3 length, clone size, CDR3 protein, CDR3 DNA. The D gene is left open where the match is weak. A row's size may be missing; if present it is once, few, many or a size class.

v_call: TRBV5-5
d_call: .
j_call: TRBJ1-4
cdr3_length: 14
clone_size: few
cdr3_aa: CASSLFRGNEKLFF
cdr3_nt: TGTGCCAGCAGCTTGTTTAGGGGCAATGAAAAACTGTTTTTT

v_call: TRBV9
d_call: .
j_call: TRBJ2-2
cdr3_length: 14
clone_size: .
cdr3_aa: CASSVAGVTGELFF
cdr3_nt: TGTGCCAGCAGCGTAGCCGGGGTCACCGGGGAGCTGTTTTTT

v_call: TRBV4-3
d_call: .
j_call: TRBJ2-1
cdr3_length: 14
clone_size: .
cdr3_aa: CASSQPGRDNEQFF
cdr3_nt: TGCGCCAGCAGCCAACCCGGGAGAGACAATGAGCAGTTCTTC

v_call: TRBV7-9
d_call: TRBD2
j_call: TRBJ2-7
cdr3_length: 15
clone_size: .
cdr3_aa: CASSLTSGHYYEQYF
cdr3_nt: TGTGCCAGCAGCTTAACTAGCGGGCATTACTACGAGCAGTACTTC

v_call: TRBV11-3
d_call: .
j_call: TRBJ2-7
cdr3_length: 15
clone_size: .
cdr3_aa: CASSLFPRDEYEQYF
cdr3_nt: TGTGCCAGCAGCTTATTTCCCAGGGACGAATACGAGCAGTACTTC

v_call: TRBV7-3
d_call: TRBD2
j_call: TRBJ2-2
cdr3_length: 19
clone_size: few
cdr3_aa: CASSQGTSGGHLNTGELFF
cdr3_nt: TGTGCCAGCAGCCAGGGGACTAGCGGGGGGCACCTCAACACCGGGGAGCTGTTTTTT

v_call: TRBV5-4
d_call: .
j_call: TRBJ2-2
cdr3_length: 14
clone_size: .
cdr3_aa: CASSKDGNTGELFF
cdr3_nt: TGTGCCAGCAGCAAAGACGGGAACACCGGGGAGCTGTTTTTT

v_call: TRBV7-3
d_call: TRBD1
j_call: TRBJ1-4
cdr3_length: 13
clone_size: .
cdr3_aa: CASSLDGKGGQHF
cdr3_nt: TGTGCCAGCAGCTTAGACGGGAAAGGGGGCCAACATTTT

v_call: TRBV9
d_call: .
j_call: TRBJ1-6
cdr3_length: 14
clone_size: .
cdr3_aa: CASSSHRTNSPLHF
cdr3_nt: TGTGCCAGCAGCTCCCACAGGACTAATTCACCCCTCCACTTT

v_call: TRBV5-5
d_call: TRBD1
j_call: TRBJ2-7
cdr3_length: 14
clone_size: .
cdr3_aa: CASSLQQGTYEQYF
cdr3_nt: TGTGCCAGCAGCTTGCAACAGGGGACCTACGAGCAGTACTTC

v_call: TRBV2
d_call: .
j_call: TRBJ1-5
cdr3_length: 14
clone_size: .
cdr3_aa: CASWVGVLAQPQHF
cdr3_nt: TGTGCCAGCTGGGTCGGGGTACTCGCTCAGCCCCAGCATTTT

v_call: TRBV7-9
d_call: TRBD1
j_call: TRBJ1-2
cdr3_length: 13
clone_size: .
cdr3_aa: CASSYDRDYGYTF
cdr3_nt: TGTGCCAGCAGCTACGACAGGGACTATGGCTACACCTTC

v_call: TRBV7-9
d_call: TRBD1
j_call: TRBJ1-2
cdr3_length: 12
clone_size: .
cdr3_aa: CASSLPGGDYTF
cdr3_nt: TGTGCCAGCAGCTTACCAGGGGGCGACTACACCTTC

v_call: TRBV6-6
d_call: .
j_call: TRBJ1-2
cdr3_length: 13
clone_size: .
cdr3_aa: CASMEGLGYGYTF
cdr3_nt: TGTGCCAGCATGGAGGGGCTAGGCTATGGCTACACCTTC

v_call: TRBV21-1
d_call: .
j_call: TRBJ2-4
cdr3_length: 15
clone_size: .
cdr3_aa: CASSKGSAGKNIQYF
cdr3_nt: TGTGCCAGCAGCAAGGGGTCAGCGGGAAAAAACATTCAGTACTTC

v_call: TRBV7-9
d_call: .
j_call: TRBJ1-5
cdr3_length: 14
clone_size: once
cdr3_aa: CASSTGGPNQPQHF
cdr3_nt: TGTGCCAGCAGCACGGGGGGGCCCAATCAGCCCCAGCATTTT

v_call: TRBV19
d_call: TRBD1
j_call: TRBJ1-6
cdr3_length: 15
clone_size: few
cdr3_aa: CASSIGTGGHSPLHF
cdr3_nt: TGTGCCAGTAGTATCGGGACAGGGGGTCATTCACCCCTCCACTTT

v_call: TRBV13
d_call: .
j_call: TRBJ2-7
cdr3_length: 14
clone_size: .
cdr3_aa: CASSSGHDSYEQYF
cdr3_nt: TGTGCCAGCAGCTCTGGACACGACTCCTACGAGCAGTACTTC

v_call: TRBV6-2/TRBV6-3
d_call: TRBD1
j_call: TRBJ2-4
cdr3_length: 14
clone_size: .
cdr3_aa: CASSKRTGGDIQYF
cdr3_nt: TGTGCCAGCAGTAAACGGACAGGGGGTGACATTCAGTACTTC

v_call: TRBV5-4
d_call: TRBD1
j_call: TRBJ1-2
cdr3_length: 15
clone_size: .
cdr3_aa: CASSSGQWGNYGYTF
cdr3_nt: TGTGCCAGCAGCTCGGGACAGTGGGGTAACTATGGCTACACCTTC

v_call: TRBV7-9
d_call: TRBD2
j_call: TRBJ2-1
cdr3_length: 12
clone_size: .
cdr3_aa: CASSLEGGEQFF
cdr3_nt: TGTGCCAGCAGCTTAGAGGGAGGGGAGCAGTTCTTC

v_call: TRBV5-1
d_call: .
j_call: TRBJ1-2
cdr3_length: 13
clone_size: few
cdr3_aa: CASSGGINYGYTF
cdr3_nt: TGCGCCAGCAGCGGGGGGATTAACTATGGCTACACCTTC

v_call: TRBV7-9
d_call: TRBD1
j_call: TRBJ2-2
cdr3_length: 12
clone_size: few
cdr3_aa: CASSPSRTGLFF
cdr3_nt: TGTGCCAGCAGCCCTAGCCGGACAGGGCTGTTTTTT

v_call: TRBV6-5
d_call: .
j_call: TRBJ1-2
cdr3_length: 13
clone_size: .
cdr3_aa: CASRGPIRGGYTF
cdr3_nt: TGTGCCAGCAGGGGGCCTATTCGGGGAGGCTACACCTTC

v_call: TRBV6-2/TRBV6-3
d_call: .
j_call: TRBJ2-5
cdr3_length: 11
clone_size: .
cdr3_aa: CASSYVETQYF
cdr3_nt: TGTGCCAGCAGTTATGTGGAGACCCAGTACTTC

v_call: TRBV7-8
d_call: TRBD1
j_call: TRBJ2-3
cdr3_length: 18
clone_size: .
cdr3_aa: CASTMRTGLSTSTDTQYF
cdr3_nt: TGTGCCAGCACTATGAGGACAGGGCTCTCCACTAGCACAGATACGCAGTATTTT

v_call: TRBV19
d_call: TRBD1
j_call: TRBJ2-1
cdr3_length: 15
clone_size: .
cdr3_aa: CASADPRQGRFEQFF
cdr3_nt: TGTGCCAGCGCCGACCCCAGACAGGGCCGATTCGAGCAGTTCTTC

v_call: TRBV4-3
d_call: TRBD1
j_call: TRBJ1-5
cdr3_length: 14
clone_size: .
cdr3_aa: CASSRDRGYQPQHF
cdr3_nt: TGCGCCAGCAGCCGGGACAGGGGCTATCAGCCCCAGCATTTT

v_call: TRBV2
d_call: .
j_call: TRBJ2-1
cdr3_length: 15
clone_size: .
cdr3_aa: CASRIQGTGYNEQFF
cdr3_nt: TGTGCCAGCAGGATACAGGGAACGGGCTACAATGAGCAGTTCTTC

v_call: TRBV5-6
d_call: TRBD1
j_call: TRBJ2-7
cdr3_length: 14
clone_size: .
cdr3_aa: CASSTDRGGYEQYF
cdr3_nt: TGTGCCAGCAGCACCGACAGGGGGGGGTACGAGCAGTACTTC

v_call: TRBV7-2
d_call: .
j_call: TRBJ1-1
cdr3_length: 15
clone_size: .
cdr3_aa: CASSLGSSGYPEAFF
cdr3_nt: TGTGCCAGCAGCTTAGGTTCGTCGGGGTATCCTGAAGCTTTCTTT

v_call: TRBV7-2
d_call: .
j_call: TRBJ2-6
cdr3_length: 15
clone_size: .
cdr3_aa: CASSLGHSGANVLTF
cdr3_nt: TGTGCCAGCAGCTTAGGGCACTCTGGGGCCAACGTCCTGACTTTC

v_call: TRBV19
d_call: .
j_call: TRBJ1-2
cdr3_length: 16
clone_size: .
cdr3_aa: CASSPTASPGNYGYTF
cdr3_nt: TGTGCCAGTAGTCCGACGGCCTCCCCGGGTAACTATGGCTACACCTTC

v_call: TRBV19
d_call: .
j_call: TRBJ2-5
cdr3_length: 15
clone_size: .
cdr3_aa: CASTKQGRGTETQYF
cdr3_nt: TGTGCCAGTACTAAACAGGGCCGGGGGACGGAGACCCAGTACTTC

v_call: TRBV14
d_call: .
j_call: TRBJ1-1
cdr3_length: 12
clone_size: once
cdr3_aa: CASSQDVREAFF
cdr3_nt: TGTGCCAGCAGCCAAGATGTCCGTGAAGCTTTCTTT

v_call: TRBV4-3
d_call: TRBD2
j_call: TRBJ2-1
cdr3_length: 15
clone_size: .
cdr3_aa: CASSQEGGGRREQFF
cdr3_nt: TGCGCCAGCAGCCAAGAGGGCGGGGGGCGGCGAGAGCAGTTCTTC

v_call: TRBV12-3/TRBV12-4
d_call: .
j_call: TRBJ1-1
cdr3_length: 13
clone_size: once
cdr3_aa: CASMISMNTEAFF
cdr3_nt: TGTGCCAGCATGATAAGCATGAACACTGAAGCTTTCTTT

v_call: TRBV7-2
d_call: .
j_call: TRBJ2-2
cdr3_length: 13
clone_size: .
cdr3_aa: CASVKTNTGELFF
cdr3_nt: TGTGCCAGCGTGAAAACGAACACCGGGGAGCTGTTTTTT

v_call: TRBV5-6
d_call: .
j_call: TRBJ1-5
cdr3_length: 14
clone_size: .
cdr3_aa: CASSLGDAGSPQHF
cdr3_nt: TGTGCCAGCAGCTTAGGGGACGCCGGATCGCCCCAGCATTTT

v_call: TRBV5-8
d_call: TRBD1
j_call: TRBJ1-4
cdr3_length: 14
clone_size: .
cdr3_aa: CASSYVQGWRKLFF
cdr3_nt: TGTGCCAGCAGCTACGTACAGGGGTGGAGAAAACTGTTTTTT

v_call: TRBV18
d_call: .
j_call: TRBJ2-2
cdr3_length: 14
clone_size: .
cdr3_aa: CASSPDLSTGELFF
cdr3_nt: TGTGCCAGCTCACCTGATTTGTCCACCGGGGAGCTGTTTTTT

v_call: TRBV28
d_call: TRBD1
j_call: TRBJ2-7
cdr3_length: 15
clone_size: .
cdr3_aa: CASSSTRTGRYEQYF
cdr3_nt: TGTGCCAGCAGTTCTACCCGGACAGGAAGGTACGAGCAGTACTTC

v_call: TRBV19
d_call: TRBD1
j_call: TRBJ2-7
cdr3_length: 14
clone_size: .
cdr3_aa: CASSRRQGNNEQYF
cdr3_nt: TGTGCCAGTAGTCGTCGACAGGGTAACAACGAGCAGTACTTC